These T cell receptor beta chains were read from a single sample in a study of shared clonotypes between healthy human individuals. The method was immunoSEQ multiplex PCR; TCRdb's version includes in-frame clones alone and lacks a portion of them. The data hold fewer than 600,000 clones, with 77% observed a single time. Input material: PBMCs. These receptors originate from a woman between 40 and 50 years old in good health. Some clones in this sample may be carry-over from other donors' samples. CDR3s include the opening cysteine and the closing phenylalanine or tryptophan. D genes are given only for firm matches. Clone size appears in some rows only: once, few, many, or a class for an expanded clone.

CDR3nt	CDR3aa	v_gene	d_gene	j_gene	abundance
TGTGCCAGCAGTCCCCTGGAGGGGGGCTATGGCTACACCTTC	CASSPLEGGYGYTF	TRBV2	-	TRBJ1-2	-
TGTGCCAGCAGCCAAGTTACGGCACAACCCTACAATGAGCAGTTCTTC	CASSQVTAQPYNEQFF	TRBV4-2	-	TRBJ2-1	-
TGTGCCAGTAGTATAATGGCGGGAGCTGCGGTGGAGCAGTACTTC	CASSIMAGAAVEQYF	TRBV19	TRBD2	TRBJ2-7	-
TGTGCCAGCAGTTCCCGGGGCTATAGCAATCAGCCCCAGCATTTT	CASSSRGYSNQPQHF	TRBV27	-	TRBJ1-5	-
TGTGCCAGCAGCTTAAGGCTAGCGGGAACAGATACGCAGTATTTT	CASSLRLAGTDTQYF	TRBV7-3	TRBD2	TRBJ2-3	-
TGTGCCAGCAGGGGGGGGACCTACGAGCAGTACTTC	CASRGGTYEQYF	TRBV7-2	TRBD2	TRBJ2-7	-
TGTGCCAGCAGCTTGGGACAGAAAAACACCTTC	CASSLGQKNTF	TRBV5-4	-	TRBJ1-2	-
TGCGCCAGCAGCTTGGCTTCGGGGGTCGAGCAGTACTTC	CASSLASGVEQYF	TRBV5-1	-	TRBJ2-7	-
TGTGCCAACGGAATTTGCGGGACTCCCTCCGGTACGCAGTATTTT	CANGICGTPSGTQYF	TRBV28	-	TRBJ2-3	few
TGTGCCAGCAGTTCCGGACCAAGCTCCTACGAGCAGTACTTC	CASSSGPSSYEQYF	TRBV6-7	-	TRBJ2-7	-
TGTGCCTGGAGCCCCGCCGAGAGAGTAGCTTTCTTT	CAWSPAERVAFF	TRBV30	-	TRBJ1-1	-
TGTGCCAGCAGTTCTACTACAGGGAACACTGAAGCTTTCTTT	CASSSTTGNTEAFF	TRBV27	-	TRBJ1-1	-
TGCGCCAGCAGCCAGCCTCTCTCACCGGGGGAGCAGTACTTC	CASSQPLSPGEQYF	TRBV4-1	-	TRBJ2-5	-
TGTGCCAGCAGCTTGTCAGCGGGGGGGGATGAGCAGTTCTTC	CASSLSAGGDEQFF	TRBV7-9	TRBD2	TRBJ2-1	-
TGTGCCACCAGCAGAGGCGGGAACTCCTACAATGAGCAGTTCTTC	CATSRGGNSYNEQFF	TRBV15	-	TRBJ2-1	-
TGTGCCTGGAGTGTGCAGGGTGGGTATGGCTACACCTTC	CAWSVQGGYGYTF	TRBV30	-	TRBJ1-2	-
TGTGCCAGCTCACCACAGGGGGCTGGTGAGCAGTACTTC	CASSPQGAGEQYF	TRBV18	TRBD1	TRBJ2-7	-
TGTGCCAGCAGCTTAGCAATGAATTCACTCCTCCACTTT	CASSLAMNSLLHF	TRBV7-2	-	TRBJ1-6	-
TGTGCCATCAAAGAGGACAGGGGGATCCACGAGCAGTACTTC	CAIKEDRGIHEQYF	TRBV10-3	TRBD1	TRBJ2-7	-
TGTGCCAGCAGTTTAGTGGGGGCGTCTGACATTCAGTACTTC	CASSLVGASDIQYF	TRBV27	-	TRBJ2-4	-
TGTGCCAGCAGTTCTCCGGGACACTCCTACGAGCAGTACTTC	CASSSPGHSYEQYF	TRBV28	-	TRBJ2-7	-
TGTGCCAGCAGCTTCCTACCACGGACAGGGGGCTTCGACGAGCAGTACTTC	CASSFLPRTGGFDEQYF	TRBV5-6	TRBD1	TRBJ2-7	-
TGTGCCAGCCAATTTGGGACGGCGGGGGAAAAACTGTTTTTT	CASQFGTAGEKLFF	TRBV7-9	-	TRBJ1-4	few
TGTGCCAGCAGTCCTGAGGTTGCCCAAGAGACCCAGTACTTC	CASSPEVAQETQYF	TRBV28	-	TRBJ2-5	once
TGTGCCAGCAGTTTAGCCCTGGGGGGAGAGACCCAGTACTTC	CASSLALGGETQYF	TRBV28	-	TRBJ2-5	-
TGTGCCAGCAGCTTAGGTGTAGGGCCTGACTACGAGCAGTACTTC	CASSLGVGPDYEQYF	TRBV11-2	-	TRBJ2-7	-
TGTGCCAGCAGTATTACCGGGACACGGAACACCGGGGAGCTGTTTTTT	CASSITGTRNTGELFF	TRBV28	-	TRBJ2-2	once
TGTGCCAGCAGTTTAGCCCTCGTGAGTCGGTTAACCTACGAGCAGTACTTC	CASSLALVSRLTYEQYF	TRBV28	-	TRBJ2-7	once
TGTGCCAGCAGGGCCGGGACAGGGACTACCTACGAGCAGTACTTC	CASRAGTGTTYEQYF	TRBV11-2	TRBD1	TRBJ2-7	-
TGTGCCAGCAGCTTGGAGGGGGCGAACTCCTACGAGCAGTACTTC	CASSLEGANSYEQYF	TRBV5-4	TRBD1	TRBJ2-7	once
TGTGCCAGCAGCTTAAGACAGGACCCTAATGAAAAACTGTTTTTT	CASSLRQDPNEKLFF	TRBV9	-	TRBJ1-4	-
TGTGCCAGCAGCTTAGAACACAGCTCCTACAATGAGCAGTTCTTC	CASSLEHSSYNEQFF	TRBV11-2	-	TRBJ2-1	-
TGCGCCAGCAGCTTGCCACAGGGCTACGAGCAGTACTTC	CASSLPQGYEQYF	TRBV5-1	-	TRBJ2-7	-